Listed below are T cell receptor beta chains from one sample, sequenced in a study of blood T cell repertoires in COVID-19. The data were produced by immunoSEQ multiplex PCR, yet TCRdb's version contains in-frame clones alone and is incomplete. The data contain about 350,000 clones, roughly 87% of them singletons. Sequencing was performed on peripheral blood. These receptors all come from a woman between 55 and 75 years old with COVID-19, enrolled during active disease. The CDR3 runs from the conserved cysteine through the conserved F or W.

V gene	J gene	CDR3 protein
TRBV5-1	TRBJ1-1	CASSGAGTGNTEAFF
TRBV21-1	TRBJ1-6	CASNRDSSYNSPLHF
TRBV19	TRBJ1-5	CASSIAPGQGRLGNQPQHF
TRBV2	TRBJ2-1	CASRGTSGGAGSYNEQFF
TRBV27	TRBJ2-2	CASTSSRVLGTGELFF
TRBV5-8	TRBJ2-5	CASTYGAVQETQYF
TRBV7-2	TRBJ1-1	CASSLLGGNTEAFF
TRBV30	TRBJ1-1	CAWSPGQGNTEAFF
TRBV10-1	TRBJ1-1	CASKTGLTYDTEAFF
TRBV28	TRBJ2-7	CASSLNSRDRTSYEQYF
TRBV24-1	TRBJ2-3	CATSDATGADTQYF
TRBV19	TRBJ1-5	CASSINRSNQPQHF
TRBV13	TRBJ2-3	CASSFKPWGLAGASSTDTQYF
TRBV6-5	TRBJ1-1	CASSLGARRNTEAFF
TRBV15	TRBJ1-1	CATSPGGMAEAFF
TRBV6-1	TRBJ1-2	CASSEVLYGYTF
TRBV5-1	TRBJ1-1	CASSSHGERAAFF
TRBV7-3	TRBJ1-4	CASSLTGGGLGANEKLFF
TRBV18	TRBJ1-1	CASSPSLGVNTEAFF
TRBV6-5	TRBJ2-2	CAAGPPWELFF
TRBV7-9	TRBJ2-2	CASPPENTGELFF
TRBV6-5	TRBJ2-7	CASRRGSSYEQYF
TRBV27	TRBJ1-1	CASSSTGTGNSEAFF
TRBV7-8	TRBJ2-1	CASSFSPGHYYNEQFF
TRBV5-6	TRBJ2-7	CASSTRGGSYEQYF
TRBV28	TRBJ1-1	CASSLPRGSANTEAFF
TRBV5-1	TRBJ1-2	CASSREEGGGRSNGYTF
TRBV2	TRBJ2-7	CASRPGQASYEQYF
TRBV3-1/TRBV3-2	TRBJ2-7	CASRGGYEQYF
TRBV18	TRBJ1-2	CASSQEQGRGYTF
TRBV18	TRBJ1-2	CASSTGTVFYGYTF
TRBV27	TRBJ2-7	CASRPSSGNFYEQYF
TRBV7-9	TRBJ1-1	CASRPEFAGNTEAFF
TRBV27	TRBJ1-5	CASKPGGGQPQHF
TRBV6-5	TRBJ2-7	CATTTDRGGYEQYF
TRBV2	TRBJ1-1	CASRPGTSGGEAFF